This T cell receptor beta chain stems from a study of identical twins (dated by TCRdb to 2016 to 2017). Background on the whole study: The study deep-sequenced TCR alpha and beta repertoires from monozygotic twins, unrelated adults of various ages and cord blood to test whether fetal clonotypes persist. Replicate twin experiments were performed at different times using different library preparation protocols to rule out contamination.

As to this clonotype: Which antigen it targets is not known. No base quality values were provided; no much bigger clone lies one nucleotide off.

Every donor in the study was a healthy Caucasian. The twin cohort comprised three pairs of female monozygotic twins, all aged roughly 18 to 30 years. CD4+ and CD8+ T cell populations were isolated with positive isolation kits from Invitrogen. Reading the germline V gene (reference sequence) gives CDR1 SEHNR and CDR2 FQNEAQ. The cysteine opens and the phenylalanine closes a CDR3 of 14 amino acids. Here the CDR3 DNA is all that survives: 42 bases in frame from base 1. The V end loses 3 bases and the J end loses 4 bases, and a stretch of 11 bases separates them. Paper-wide results and their limitations: Out-of-frame TCR alpha sequences shared between twins showed an excess of low generation-probability sequences compared with coincidental sharing between unrelated individuals. Abundant cord blood beta clonotypes carried fewer insertions; young adult naive repertoires showed a weaker similar trend, while memory repertoires showed none. Zero-insertion analyses could be partly confounded by invariant T cells such as MAIT and iNKT, although diverse VJ usage argued against such confounding for most clonotypes. Conclusions relied on cross-sectional statistical analysis, since the same donors could not be followed over many years. Excess twin sharing in beta out-of-frame sequences was weaker because fewer shared sequences lowered the signal-to-noise ratio. In monozygotic twins, recombination models systematically underestimated out-of-frame TCR alpha sharing, but the models matched the sharing seen between unrelated individuals.

Library preparation used 5' RACE. Sequenced on an Illumina HiSeq 2000. A universal primer binding site was introduced by template switching, and a unique molecular identifier was present in the final cDNA, enabling accurate counting of TCR cDNA molecules. Specific primers in the conserved constant-segment region were used to synthesize first-strand cDNA for TCR alpha and beta chains. Each cDNA library was double barcoded, with a SMART-Mk sample barcode plus Illumina barcodes, to control for contamination. TruSeq adapter sequences, together with Illumina sample barcodes, were added in two successive PCR steps. TCR alpha and beta cDNA libraries were sequenced on the Illumina HiSeq platform with custom primers. The original pipeline was this. MiGEC processed the raw reads to extract unique molecular identifiers, while MiXCR was used to determine the CDR3 positions. For each individual, recombination models were inferred using an EM algorithm with the repgenHMM and IGoR tools. The analysis of shared clonotypes was done with the tcR package in R, with sharing normalized by the product of cloneset sizes. To study raw recombination without the effects of thymic and clonal selection, out-of-frame nonproductive sequences were analyzed. Clones were called with MiXCR by TCRdb after fastp trimmed the public reads at Q25, and only in-frame beta chains were retained. Rows with a matching CDR3 protein are joined into one entry that keeps the most common DNA and genes. TCRdb, rather than the study authors, made the V and J calls. Across this sample there are about 490,000 distinct CDR3 sequences, with over 12% seen only once. Roughly 0.42% of the sample is held by the ten biggest clonotypes.

The same sample was also studied in work on yellow fever vaccine responses in identical twins. The second investigation adds: The authors reported that the T cell response to vaccination in identical twins appeared partly convergent and partly personalized. In the study, vaccine-responding T cell clones were precisely tracked in identical twins.

Sample: CD4+ T cells sorted from blood. This sequence originates from a woman between 18 and 29 years old in good health. The chain employs TRBV7-9 and TRBJ2-3, with no confidently assigned D gene. Here is the DNA: TGTGCCAGCAGCTTTGTTCGGGCCCCAGATACGCAGTATTTT. It translates as CASSFVRAPDTQYF.